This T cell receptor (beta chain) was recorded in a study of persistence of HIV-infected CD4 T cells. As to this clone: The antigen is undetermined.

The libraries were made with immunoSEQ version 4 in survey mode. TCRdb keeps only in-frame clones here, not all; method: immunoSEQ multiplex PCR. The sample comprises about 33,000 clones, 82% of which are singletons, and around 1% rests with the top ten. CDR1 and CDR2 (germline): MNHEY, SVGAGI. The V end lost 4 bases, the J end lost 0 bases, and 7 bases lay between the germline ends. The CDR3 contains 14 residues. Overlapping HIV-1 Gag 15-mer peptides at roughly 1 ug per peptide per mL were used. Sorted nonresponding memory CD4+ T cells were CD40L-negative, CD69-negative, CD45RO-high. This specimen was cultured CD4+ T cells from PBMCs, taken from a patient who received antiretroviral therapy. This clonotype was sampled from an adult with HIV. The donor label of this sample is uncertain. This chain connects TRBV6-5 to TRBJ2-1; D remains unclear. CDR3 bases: TGTGCCAGCAGTTTTATAAGCTCCTACAATGAGCAGTTCTTC. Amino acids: CASSFISSYNEQFF.